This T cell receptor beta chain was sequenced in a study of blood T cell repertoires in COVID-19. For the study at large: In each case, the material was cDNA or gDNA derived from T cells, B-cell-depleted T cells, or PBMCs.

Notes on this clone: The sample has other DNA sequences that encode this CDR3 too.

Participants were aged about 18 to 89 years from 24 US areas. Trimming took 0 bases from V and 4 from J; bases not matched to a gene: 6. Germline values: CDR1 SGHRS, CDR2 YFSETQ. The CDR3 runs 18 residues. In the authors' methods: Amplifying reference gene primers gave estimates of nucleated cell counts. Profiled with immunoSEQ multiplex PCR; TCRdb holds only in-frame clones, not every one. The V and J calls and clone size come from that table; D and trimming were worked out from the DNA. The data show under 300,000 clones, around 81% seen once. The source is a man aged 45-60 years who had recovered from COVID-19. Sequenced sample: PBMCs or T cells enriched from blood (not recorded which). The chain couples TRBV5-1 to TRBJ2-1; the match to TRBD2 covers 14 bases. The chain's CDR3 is CASSLVGLAGVPYNEQFF. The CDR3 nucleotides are TGCGCCAGCAGCTTGGTGGGACTAGCGGGAGTCCCGTACAATGAGCAGTTCTTC.